This is a list of T cell receptor beta chains from one sample in a study of blood T cell repertoires in COVID-19. Libraries were prepared by immunoSEQ multiplex PCR; TCRdb keeps only in-frame clonotypes and omits some of them. The sample holds over 200,000 clones, around 87% seen once. Sequenced: peripheral blood. Receptors originate from a woman aged 50 to 60 with acute or convalescent COVID-19. Both conserved end residues are part of each CDR3. The D gene is left open where the match is weak. The listing skips clone size in some rows; elsewhere it reads once, few, many or a size class.

len: 13; j_gene: TRBJ1-1; abundance: -; d_gene: -; v_gene: TRBV2; CDR3aa: CASRDTTNTEAFF; CDR3nt: TGTGCCAGCAGGGACACAACGAACACTGAAGCTTTCTTT
len: 17; j_gene: TRBJ1-6; abundance: once; d_gene: -; v_gene: TRBV2; CDR3aa: CASSAEGLSSYNSPLHF; CDR3nt: TGTGCCAGCAGTGCTGAGGGCCTTAGCTCCTATAATTCACCCCTCCACTTT
len: 14; j_gene: TRBJ2-2; abundance: -; d_gene: -; v_gene: TRBV24-1; CDR3aa: CATSDFQRSGELFF; CDR3nt: TGTGCCACCAGTGATTTTCAGCGCTCCGGGGAGCTGTTTTTT
len: 12; j_gene: TRBJ1-2; abundance: -; d_gene: TRBD1; v_gene: TRBV12-3/TRBV12-4; CDR3aa: CASSRGTDGYTF; CDR3nt: TGTGCCAGCAGCCGAGGGACAGATGGCTACACCTTC
len: 18; j_gene: TRBJ1-2; abundance: -; d_gene: -; v_gene: TRBV18; CDR3aa: CASSGYSSAITYNYGYTF; CDR3nt: TGTGCCAGCTCAGGATACAGCTCCGCGATCACCTATAACTATGGCTACACCTTC
len: 16; j_gene: TRBJ2-4; abundance: -; d_gene: -; v_gene: TRBV6-5; CDR3aa: CASSYGGGSSKNIQYF; CDR3nt: TGTGCCAGCAGTTACGGGGGCGGGTCCTCCAAAAACATTCAGTACTTC
len: 13; j_gene: TRBJ2-3; abundance: -; d_gene: -; v_gene: TRBV7-9; CDR3aa: CASRPNVADTQYF; CDR3nt: TGTGCCAGCAGGCCAAACGTAGCAGATACGCAGTATTTT
len: 18; j_gene: TRBJ2-6; abundance: -; d_gene: TRBD1; v_gene: TRBV6-2/TRBV6-3; CDR3aa: CASSYLGTGTQGANVLTF; CDR3nt: TGTGCCAGCAGTTACTTGGGGACAGGCACGCAAGGGGCCAACGTCCTGACTTTC
len: 16; j_gene: TRBJ1-2; abundance: -; d_gene: TRBD1; v_gene: TRBV18; CDR3aa: CASSLPGQGAGYGYTF; CDR3nt: TGTGCCAGCTCACTCCCGGGACAGGGGGCCGGCTATGGCTACACCTTC
len: 15; j_gene: TRBJ1-4; abundance: -; d_gene: -; v_gene: TRBV7-9; CDR3aa: CASSFLQSLNEKLFF; CDR3nt: TGTGCCAGCAGCTTTTTGCAGTCTCTTAATGAAAAACTGTTTTTT
len: 12; j_gene: TRBJ2-3; abundance: -; d_gene: -; v_gene: TRBV7-3; CDR3aa: CASSTSTDTQYF; CDR3nt: TGTGCCAGCAGCACTAGCACAGATACGCAGTATTTT
len: 12; j_gene: TRBJ2-3; abundance: -; d_gene: -; v_gene: TRBV5-1; CDR3aa: CASISYTDTQYF; CDR3nt: TGCGCCAGCATCTCCTACACAGATACGCAGTATTTT
len: 19; j_gene: TRBJ1-5; abundance: -; d_gene: -; v_gene: TRBV4-2; CDR3aa: CASSQDVPRGKFSNQPQHF; CDR3nt: TGTGCCAGCAGCCAAGATGTTCCAAGGGGGAAATTTAGCAATCAGCCCCAGCATTTT
len: 15; j_gene: TRBJ2-3; abundance: -; d_gene: TRBD1; v_gene: TRBV7-9; CDR3aa: CASSLTGSSTDTQYF; CDR3nt: TGTGCCAGCAGCCTGACAGGGAGTAGCACAGATACGCAGTATTTT
len: 16; j_gene: TRBJ2-2; abundance: -; d_gene: -; v_gene: TRBV10-3; CDR3aa: CAISEASGTHTGELFF; CDR3nt: TGTGCCATCAGTGAGGCCTCCGGGACACACACCGGGGAGCTGTTTTTT
len: 14; j_gene: TRBJ1-2; abundance: -; d_gene: -; v_gene: TRBV28; CDR3aa: CASSRTFLSYGYTF; CDR3nt: TGTGCCAGCAGTCGAACATTTCTGTCCTATGGCTACACCTTC
len: 14; j_gene: TRBJ1-2; abundance: -; d_gene: TRBD1; v_gene: TRBV20-1; CDR3aa: CSASPPSGGGGYTF; CDR3nt: TGCAGTGCTAGTCCCCCCTCAGGGGGAGGTGGCTACACCTTC
len: 16; j_gene: TRBJ2-7; abundance: -; d_gene: TRBD2; v_gene: TRBV15; CDR3aa: CATSREGLAGGREQYF; CDR3nt: TGTGCCACCAGCAGAGAGGGATTAGCGGGAGGGCGCGAGCAGTACTTC
len: 14; j_gene: TRBJ2-7; abundance: -; d_gene: -; v_gene: TRBV19; CDR3aa: CASSIIASIGEQYF; CDR3nt: TGTGCCAGTAGTATAATTGCGTCTATCGGCGAGCAGTACTTC
len: 17; j_gene: TRBJ1-2; abundance: -; d_gene: -; v_gene: TRBV28; CDR3aa: CASSPPGQPTRRDGYTF; CDR3nt: TGTGCCAGCAGTCCACCCGGCCAGCCGACGCGGAGGGACGGCTACACCTTC
len: 15; j_gene: TRBJ2-5; abundance: -; d_gene: -; v_gene: TRBV5-1; CDR3aa: CASTLTGNSQETQYF; CDR3nt: TGCGCCAGCACCCTAACGGGAAATAGCCAAGAGACCCAGTACTTC
len: 13; j_gene: TRBJ1-1; abundance: -; d_gene: -; v_gene: TRBV27; CDR3aa: CASSYTTGRRAFF; CDR3nt: TGTGCCAGCAGTTATACCACAGGGCGCCGAGCTTTCTTT
len: 17; j_gene: TRBJ1-4; abundance: -; d_gene: -; v_gene: TRBV29-1; CDR3aa: CSVEFPSSLSTNEKLFF; CDR3nt: TGCAGCGTTGAGTTCCCATCAAGCCTTTCAACTAATGAAAAACTGTTTTTT
len: 14; j_gene: TRBJ1-2; abundance: few; d_gene: -; v_gene: TRBV29-1; CDR3aa: CSVEDRTVTYGYTF; CDR3nt: TGCAGCGTTGAAGATAGGACAGTTACCTATGGCTACACCTTC
len: 14; j_gene: TRBJ1-1; abundance: -; d_gene: -; v_gene: TRBV30; CDR3aa: CAWSGAILNTEAFF; CDR3nt: TGTGCCTGGAGTGGGGCTATATTGAACACTGAAGCTTTCTTT
len: 14; j_gene: TRBJ1-2; abundance: -; d_gene: -; v_gene: TRBV7-2; CDR3aa: CASSPNRRDNGYTF; CDR3nt: TGTGCCAGCAGCCCAAACCGACGGGATAATGGCTACACCTTC
len: 15; j_gene: TRBJ2-7; abundance: -; d_gene: -; v_gene: TRBV6-5; CDR3aa: CASSYSYRVRYEQYF; CDR3nt: TGTGCCAGCAGTTACTCGTACAGGGTGCGGTACGAGCAGTACTTC
len: 10; j_gene: TRBJ1-2; abundance: -; d_gene: -; v_gene: TRBV6-5; CDR3aa: CASRGDGYTF; CDR3nt: TGTGCCAGCCGGGGGGATGGCTACACCTTC
len: 19; j_gene: TRBJ1-1; abundance: -; d_gene: TRBD1; v_gene: TRBV6-2/TRBV6-3; CDR3aa: CASSPKTGGVWPGNTEAFF; CDR3nt: TGTGCCAGCAGCCCCAAGACAGGGGGCGTGTGGCCAGGGAACACTGAAGCTTTCTTT
len: 13; j_gene: TRBJ1-1; abundance: few; d_gene: -; v_gene: TRBV7-9; CDR3aa: CASRWTANTEAFF; CDR3nt: TGTGCCAGCCGATGGACAGCGAACACTGAAGCTTTCTTT
len: 13; j_gene: TRBJ1-1; abundance: -; d_gene: -; v_gene: TRBV9; CDR3aa: CASSVARDTEAFF; CDR3nt: TGTGCCAGCAGCGTAGCTCGGGATACTGAAGCTTTCTTT
len: 16; j_gene: TRBJ1-1; abundance: -; d_gene: -; v_gene: TRBV5-4; CDR3aa: CASSLGAGSPDTEAFF; CDR3nt: TGTGCCAGCAGCTTGGGGGCCGGCAGCCCAGACACTGAAGCTTTCTTT
len: 18; j_gene: TRBJ2-7; abundance: -; d_gene: TRBD2; v_gene: TRBV5-1; CDR3aa: CASNIMGTSGRADLEQYF; CDR3nt: TGCGCCAGCAACATAATGGGGACTAGCGGGAGGGCCGATCTCGAGCAGTACTTC
len: 14; j_gene: TRBJ1-2; abundance: -; d_gene: TRBD1; v_gene: TRBV28; CDR3aa: CASRQGGANYGYTF; CDR3nt: TGTGCCAGCAGACAAGGGGGCGCTAACTATGGCTACACCTTC
len: 13; j_gene: TRBJ1-2; abundance: -; d_gene: TRBD1; v_gene: TRBV19; CDR3aa: CASNTGGAYGYTF; CDR3nt: TGTGCCAGTAATACAGGGGGCGCATATGGCTACACCTTC
len: 17; j_gene: TRBJ2-1; abundance: -; d_gene: TRBD2; v_gene: TRBV4-1; CDR3aa: CASSQRGITSGYNEQFF; CDR3nt: TGCGCCAGCAGCCAAAGGGGAATAACTAGCGGCTACAATGAGCAGTTCTTC
len: 16; j_gene: TRBJ2-3; abundance: -; d_gene: TRBD2; v_gene: TRBV19; CDR3aa: CASSGLAAAGPDTQYF; CDR3nt: TGTGCCAGTAGTGGACTAGCGGCAGCTGGTCCAGATACGCAGTATTTT